This TCR beta chain was retrieved from a study of blood T cell repertoires in COVID-19. Turning to the study itself: PBMCs, B-cell-depleted T cells, or T cells provided the cDNA or gDNA that made up the material.

J was trimmed by 10 bases and V by 4 bases; bases with no gene match: 8. The germline V gene encodes CDR1 SGHRS and CDR2 YFSETQ. The CDR3 length is 14 residues. The method was immunoSEQ multiplex PCR; TCRdb's version includes in-frame clones alone and lacks a portion of them. The data hold about 69,000 clones, with roughly 79% observed a single time. The sequenced material came from peripheral blood. The receptor was derived from a man between 60 and 75 years old with acute or convalescent COVID-19. V gene TRBV5-1 combines with J gene TRBJ1-6, with TRBD1 identical over 7 bases. CDR3 in DNA: TGCGCCAGCAGCCCTGACAGGGTAGGATCACCCCTCCACTTT. Translating it yields CASSPDRVGSPLHF.